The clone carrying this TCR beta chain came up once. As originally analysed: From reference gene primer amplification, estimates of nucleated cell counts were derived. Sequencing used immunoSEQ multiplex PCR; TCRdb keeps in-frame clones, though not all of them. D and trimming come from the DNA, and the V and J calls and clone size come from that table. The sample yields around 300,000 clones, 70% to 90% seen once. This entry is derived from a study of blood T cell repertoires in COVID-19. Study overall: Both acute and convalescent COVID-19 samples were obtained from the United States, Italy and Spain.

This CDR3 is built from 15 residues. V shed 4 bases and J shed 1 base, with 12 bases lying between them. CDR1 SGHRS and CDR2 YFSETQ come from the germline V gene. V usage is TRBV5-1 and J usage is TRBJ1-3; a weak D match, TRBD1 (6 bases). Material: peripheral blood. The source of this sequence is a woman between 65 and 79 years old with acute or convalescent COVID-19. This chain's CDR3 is CASSTSGQSGNTIYF. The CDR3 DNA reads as TGCGCCAGCAGCACCTCGGGACAATCTGGAAACACCATATATTTT.